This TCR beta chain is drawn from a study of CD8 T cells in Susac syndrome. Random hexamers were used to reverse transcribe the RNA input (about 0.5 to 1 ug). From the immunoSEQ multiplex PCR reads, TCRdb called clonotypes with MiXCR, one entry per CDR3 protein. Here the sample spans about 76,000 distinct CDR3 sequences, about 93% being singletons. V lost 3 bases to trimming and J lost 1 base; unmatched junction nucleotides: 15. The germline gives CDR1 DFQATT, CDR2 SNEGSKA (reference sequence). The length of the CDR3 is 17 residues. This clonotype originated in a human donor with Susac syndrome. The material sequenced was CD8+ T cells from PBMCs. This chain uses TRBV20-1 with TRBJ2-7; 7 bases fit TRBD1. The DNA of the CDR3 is TGCAGTGCTAGGGCTGACAGGGTAGGAGAATATTCCTACGAGCAGTACTTC. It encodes CSARADRVGEYSYEQYF.